The 26 T cell receptor beta chains below come from one sample, sequenced in a study of CD8 T cells in Susac syndrome. Random hexamers were used to reverse transcribe an amount of roughly 0.5 to 1 ug RNA. One entry per CDR3 protein results from TCRdb running MiXCR on the immunoSEQ multiplex PCR reads. This sample has about 120,000 distinct CDR3 sequences, with around 90% found just once. The specimen sequenced was CD4+ T cells from PBMCs. These receptors were collected from a human donor in good health.

The table lists this clonotype with a count of one. This sequence joins TRBV7-3 and TRBJ2-7; 7 bases map to TRBD2. Germline V gene lookup returns CDR1 SGHTA and CDR2 FQGTGA. J gave up 0 bases and V 1 base, and 12 bases lay outside the gene matches. The CDR3 loop spans 18 amino acids. CDR3 protein: CASSLNLDSAGVSYEQYF. The CDR3 DNA sequence: TGTGCCAGCAGCTTAAACCTCGACTCGGCGGGAGTCTCCTACGAGCAGTACTTC.

The rearrangement links TRBV20-1 to TRBJ2-3; tentatively, D is TRBD1 or TRBD2 (5 bases each). Trimming removed 6 bases at V and 1 base at J, with 14 bases between. Germline V CDR1 and CDR2: DFQATT, SNEGSKA (reference sequence). The CDR3 is 14 amino acids. The CDR3 DNA sequence: TGCAGTGCCATATGGTTGGGGGGCACAGATACGCAGTATTTT. This codes for CSAIWLGGTDTQYF.

The rearrangement links TRBV7-2 to TRBJ1-2; 7 bases align to TRBD1. J lost 7 bases, V lost 1 base, and 0 bases had no gene match. The CDR3 length is 12 residues. CDR1 is SGHTA and CDR2 is FQGNSA in the germline V gene. CDR3 sequence: CASSLDRGGYTF. The CDR3 bases are TGTGCCAGCAGCTTAGACAGGGGTGGCTACACCTTC. Complete variable domain (other parts from reference TRBV7-2 and TRBJ1-2): GAGVSQSPSNKVTEKGKDVELRCDPISGHTALYWYRQSLGQGLEFLIYFQGNSAPDKSGLPSDRFSAERTGGSVSTLTIQRTQQEDSAVYLCASSLDRGGYTFGSGTRLTVV.

The genes are TRBV29-1 and TRBJ1-5; D remains unclear. The length of the CDR3 is 12 residues. Trimming shortened V by 7 bases and J by 6 bases, and 13 bases separated the two germline ends. CDR1 and CDR2 from the germline V gene are SQVTM and ANQGSEA. CDR3 sequence: CSGSVAGQPQHF. The CDR3 coding sequence is TGCAGCGGTTCGGTTGCGGGTCAGCCCCAGCATTTT.

Only one count was recorded for this clonotype. CDR3 bases: TGTGCCAGCAGCAGGAAAAGCGGGAGTAGGACAGATACGCAGTATTTT. Translating gives CASSRKSGSRTDTQYF. The V call is TRBV11-2, the J call TRBJ2-3, with 8 bases identical to TRBD2. CDR1 SGHAT and CDR2 FQNNGV come from the germline V gene. With V trimmed by 5 bases and J by 3 bases, 10 bases remained unmatched. The CDR3 has 16 amino acids.

The CDR3 protein is CSARLAGVKIYNEQFF. In nucleotides, the CDR3 is TGCAGTGCGCGACTAGCGGGAGTTAAAATCTACAATGAGCAGTTCTTC. V usage is TRBV20-1 and J usage is TRBJ2-1, with 12 positions matching TRBD2. V shed 6 bases, J shed 3 bases, and the junction held 9 bases outside the gene matches. The length of the CDR3 is 16 residues. CDR1 and CDR2 (germline): DFQATT, SNEGSKA (reference sequence).

The V gene is TRBV20-1, the J gene TRBJ2-7; weak D call: TRBD2 (5 bases). This CDR3 region has 13 residues. V lost 5 bases and J 9 bases, leaving 20 bases between the germline ends. Germline CDR1 reads DFQATT; CDR2 reads SNEGSKA (reference sequence). The CDR3 protein is CSARRRGRHWQYF. The CDR3 DNA reads as TGCAGTGCTCGAAGAAGAGGGAGACACTGGCAGTACTTC.

In DNA form, the CDR3 reads TGTGCCAGCAGCGCTTACGACACCGGCCCCTACGAGCAGTACTTC. It is translated as CASSAYDTGPYEQYF. The V and J genes are TRBV9 and TRBJ2-7; D gene uncertain. The germline gives CDR1 SGDLS, CDR2 YYNGEE. The germline V and J ends were trimmed by 3 bases and 2 bases, with 15 bases remaining between them. The CDR3 consists of 15 residues.

The V call is TRBV5-4, the J call TRBJ2-2; TRBD1 might be the D (5 bases). This CDR3 has 15 amino acids. Trimming left V 4 bases short and J 1 base short, with 11 bases between. CDR1 and CDR2 from the germline V gene are SGHNT and YYREEE (reference sequence). In DNA form, the CDR3 reads TGTGCCAGCAGCCAAGAGACAGTGAACACCGGGGAGCTGTTTTTT. This translates into CASSQETVNTGELFF.

Notes on this clonotype: Relative to the germline gene, one junction end is altered; a read error may explain this. V is TRBV3-1 and J is TRBJ2-6; possibly TRBD1 or TRBD2 for D (6 bases each). The CDR3 is 16 residues long. Per germline, CDR1 LGHDT and CDR2 YNNKEL (reference sequence). CDR3 sequence reads: CASSQHRTSGADVLTF. CDR3 coding DNA: TGTGCCAGCAGCCAACATCGGACGTCGGGGGCCGACGTCCTGACTTTC.

This chain connects TRBV6-2 or TRBV6-3 to TRBJ2-3; no clear D. Trimming took off 0 bases at V and 2 bases at J, with 6 bases between the two ends. This CDR3 contains 14 residues. CDR1 MNHEY and CDR2 SVGEGT come from the germline V gene. The CDR3 DNA sequence: TGTGCCAGCAGTTACTCGGCTACCACAGATACGCAGTATTTT. Protein: CASSYSATTDTQYF.

This clonotype was seen once. V is TRBV5-6 and J is TRBJ2-1; TRBD1 aligns across 10 bases. V trimming: 0 bases; J trimming: 4 bases; junction bases outside the gene matches: 4. This CDR3 has 16 residues. The germline V gene encodes CDR1 SGHDT and CDR2 YYEEEE. The CDR3 bases are TGTGCCAGCAGCTTGGGAGGACAGGGGGTATACAATGAGCAGTTCTTC. The encoded protein is CASSLGGQGVYNEQFF. Using reference TRBV5-6 and TRBJ2-1 for the parts outside the CDR3, the full variable domain is DAGVTQSPTHLIKTRGQQVTLRCSPKSGHDTVSWYQQALGQGPQFIFQYYEEEERQRGNFPDRFSGHQFPNYSSELNVNALLLGDSALYLCASSLGGQGVYNEQFFGPGTRLTVL.

The chain combines TRBV5-1 with TRBJ1-5; 8 nucleotides line up with TRBD1. After removal of 4 bases from V and 4 bases from J, the junction contained 4 bases not matched to a gene. This CDR3 region has 14 residues. In germline, CDR1 is SGHRS, CDR2 YFSETQ. This CDR3 is CASSVGQGNQPQHF. The DNA for the CDR3 is TGCGCCAGCAGCGTCGGACAGGGAAATCAGCCCCAGCATTTT.

The V and J genes are TRBV3-1 and TRBJ1-1, with D unresolved. CDR1 LGHDT and CDR2 YNNKEL come from the germline V gene (reference sequence). The V end lost 3 bases, the J end lost 6 bases, and 14 bases lay between the germline ends. The CDR3 extends over 14 amino acids. For the CDR3, the DNA is TGTGCCAGCAGCCAGTCTTTGGGAAGACCTGAAGCTTTCTTT. This translates into CASSQSLGRPEAFF.

CDR3 protein: CASSLGPYYEQYF. DNA of the CDR3: TGTGCCAGCAGCCTTGGGCCCTACTACGAGCAGTACTTC. The chain employs TRBV14 and TRBJ2-7; no clear D. CDR1 and CDR2 (germline): SGHDN, FVKESK. This CDR3 contains 13 residues. Trimming took off 4 bases at V and 3 bases at J, with 10 bases between the two ends.

V usage is TRBV20-1 and J usage is TRBJ2-1; TRBD1 matches at 10 bases. The V and J ends lost 5 bases and 6 bases, in that order; junction bases with no gene match: 4. CDR3 size: 13 residues. Per the germline V gene, CDR1 is DFQATT and CDR2 is SNEGSKA (reference sequence). In nucleotides, the CDR3 is TGCAGTGCTCCTGGGACAGGGGTCAATGAGCAGTTCTTC. It encodes CSAPGTGVNEQFF.

The chain joins TRBV28 to TRBJ2-4; no clear D gene. The CDR3 covers 14 residues. The germline gives CDR1 MDHEN, CDR2 SYDVKM. V dropped 7 bases and J dropped 13 bases, with 23 bases sitting between them. CDR3 sequence: CASIPKIKAALQYF. The CDR3 DNA follows: TGTGCCAGCATTCCAAAGATTAAGGCAGCCTTACAGTACTTC.

The chain couples TRBV7-9 to TRBJ1-2, with D perhaps TRBD1 (6 bases). There are 16 residues in the CDR3. In germline, CDR1 is SEHNR, CDR2 FQNEAQ (reference sequence). Between the trimmed V and J ends, which lost 0 bases and 4 bases, there was a span of 15 bases. The CDR3 DNA reads as TGTGCCAGCAGCTTAGCGAATGGAAGGGACACCTATGGCTACACCTTC. Translated, it gives CASSLANGRDTYGYTF.

The chain combines TRBV7-2 with TRBJ2-2; D uncertain. Germline lookup yields CDR1 SGHTA and CDR2 FQGNSA. The CDR3 is 14 residues long. Trimming removed 4 bases from V and 4 bases from J, with 10 bases in between. The chain's CDR3 is CASSSLFLTGELFF. CDR3 nucleotides: TGTGCCAGCAGCTCCCTTTTTCTCACCGGGGAGCTGTTTTTT.

This chain connects TRBV6-1 to TRBJ1-3; TRBD1 aligns across 7 bases. Germline V gives CDR1 MNHNS, CDR2 SASEGT. V lost 8 bases to trimming and J lost 0 bases; unmatched junction nucleotides: 13. The CDR3 consists of 17 residues. For the CDR3, the DNA is TGTGCCAGCGCGAACACCGGGACAGAGGCCTCTGGAAACACCATATATTTT. Its translation: CASANTGTEASGNTIYF.

CDR3 protein: CASSLKGDTQYF. In DNA form, the CDR3 reads TGTGCCAGCAGTTTGAAGGGGGATACGCAGTATTTT. This sequence joins TRBV12-3 or TRBV12-4 and TRBJ2-3; maybe TRBD1 (5 bases). This CDR3 spans 12 amino acids. V dropped 3 bases and J dropped 6 bases, with 7 bases sitting between them.

The chain has TRBV7-2 and TRBJ2-1; D not certain. In germline, CDR1 is SGHTA, CDR2 FQGNSA. V lost 3 bases to trimming and J lost 12 bases, with 18 bases between them. The CDR3 is 14 amino acids. The CDR3 loop is CASSFIRADGLQFF. The CDR3, as DNA: TGTGCCAGCAGCTTTATCCGGGCGGATGGGCTGCAGTTCTTC.

As for this clonotype: No conserved phenylalanine or tryptophan is present at the end of the CDR3, so a read error is the likely explanation. The chain carries TRBV28 and TRBJ2-7, with D unclear. Between the trimmed V and J ends, which lost 6 bases and 4 bases, there was a span of 10 bases. Germline CDR1 reads MDHEN; CDR2 reads SYDVKM. The CDR3 has 12 amino acids. CDR3 nucleotide sequence: TGTGCCAGCAGCCAGACGAGGTACGAGCAGTACTCC. Translated: CASSQTRYEQYS.

The chain couples TRBV5-1 to TRBJ2-6; unclear D gene. The CDR3 has 16 amino acids. The V gene's germline CDR1 is SGHRS and CDR2 YFSETQ. Deletions cut 4 bases from V and 1 base from J, with 12 bases between. CDR3 amino acids: CASSPDPVSGANVLTF. The CDR3 DNA reads as TGCGCCAGCAGCCCCGACCCGGTGTCTGGGGCCAACGTCCTGACTTTC.

The V call is TRBV19, the J call TRBJ2-2; D is unclear. The germline gives CDR1 LNHDA, CDR2 SQIVND (reference sequence). Trimming cost V 3 bases and J 1 base, with 6 bases left between them. There are 14 residues in the CDR3. CDR3 loop: CASSIVGNTGELFF. The CDR3 DNA sequence: TGTGCCAGTAGTATTGTTGGGAACACCGGGGAGCTGTTTTTT.

CDR3 sequence reads: CASTSQGIGETQYF. CDR3 nucleotides: TGTGCCAGCACATCCCAGGGGATCGGAGAGACCCAGTACTTC. The V and J genes are TRBV12-3 or TRBV12-4 and TRBJ2-5; tentatively, D is TRBD1 (6 bases). The CDR3 is 14 residues long. Trimming left V 7 bases short and J 4 bases short, with 16 bases between.